This TCR beta chain was profiled in a study of blood T cell repertoires in COVID-19. The wider study: Sample material is recorded as cDNA or gDNA derived from T cells, B-cell-depleted T cells, or PBMCs.

Only in-frame clones appear in the TCRdb table, and some are missing; sequencing was by immunoSEQ multiplex PCR. This repertoire shows about 380,000 clones, 70% to 90% found once; its top ten account for about 1.2%. Trimming removed 0 bases from V and 2 bases from J, with 9 bases in between. There are 15 residues in the CDR3. Per germline, CDR1 SGHDN and CDR2 FVKESK. The clonotype originates from a woman aged 18-29 years who had recovered from COVID-19. The J gene is TRBJ2-3, the V gene TRBV14, with a tentative D call TRBD2 (6 bases). What was sequenced was PBMCs or T cells enriched from blood (not recorded which). The CDR3, as DNA: TGTGCCAGCAGCCAAGATTGGCGGGACACAGATACGCAGTATTTT. Protein sequence: CASSQDWRDTDTQYF.